Listed below are T cell receptor beta chains from one sample, sequenced in a study of T cells after yellow fever vaccination. TCRdb used MiXCR to reprocess the 5' RACE reads, holding one entry per CDR3 protein. The sample holds about 340,000 distinct CDR3 sequences; approximately 13% are singletons and the top ten take about 3%. This specimen consisted of CD4+ T cells sorted from PBMCs, obtained 15 days after the yellow fever booster vaccination. The receptors come from a man between 18 and 29 years old who received the YFV17D yellow fever vaccine. CDR3s include the opening cysteine and the closing phenylalanine or tryptophan. D genes are given only for firm matches. Rows give clone size only sometimes, using once, few, many, or a class for an expanded clone.

D	V	J	size	length	CDR3	DNA
NA	TRBV20-1	TRBJ2-3	few	13	CSASPPFTDTQYF	TGCAGTGCTAGCCCCCCCTTCACAGATACGCAGTATTTT
NA	TRBV12-3/TRBV12-4	TRBJ2-2	many	16	CARSPLGGAFTGELFF	TGTGCCCGCTCCCCCCTGGGGGGCGCCTTCACCGGGGAGCTGTTTTTT
NA	TRBV6-5	TRBJ1-5	few	14	CASSYRGINQPQHF	TGTGCCAGCAGTTACCGGGGCATCAATCAGCCCCAGCATTTT
TRBD2	TRBV7-3	TRBJ2-3	many	16	CASSLYLAGGPDTQYF	TGTGCCAGCAGCTTATACCTAGCGGGGGGGCCAGATACGCAGTATTTT
TRBD2	TRBV12-3/TRBV12-4	TRBJ2-1	few	15	CASSRSGGEYNEQFF	TGTGCCAGCAGTCGTAGCGGGGGGGAATACAATGAGCAGTTCTTC
TRBD1	TRBV6-5	TRBJ1-6	NA	15	CASSYTGQGNSPLHF	TGTGCCAGCAGTTACACCGGACAGGGCAATTCACCCCTCCACTTT
NA	TRBV15	TRBJ2-3	NA	13	CATSRVGTDTQYF	TGTGCCACCAGCAGAGTTGGAACAGATACGCAGTATTTT
TRBD1	TRBV24-1	TRBJ2-3	few	14	CATSPQGATDTQYF	TGTGCCACCAGTCCACAGGGGGCCACAGATACGCAGTATTTT
TRBD1	TRBV5-1	TRBJ2-5	NA	15	CASSRRQGARETQYF	TGCGCCAGCAGCCGGAGACAGGGGGCTAGGGAGACCCAGTACTTC
NA	TRBV6-5	TRBJ1-2	few	14	CASSSTGPSYGYTF	TGTGCCAGCAGTTCGACAGGCCCTTCCTATGGCTACACCTTC
TRBD1	TRBV29-1	TRBJ1-2	few	16	CSVGPVSRGPNYGYTF	TGCAGCGTTGGTCCCGTAAGCAGGGGGCCTAACTATGGCTACACCTTC
TRBD1	TRBV19	TRBJ1-5	NA	14	CASSADRGNQPQHF	TGTGCCAGTAGTGCAGACAGGGGCAATCAGCCCCAGCATTTT
TRBD1	TRBV7-2	TRBJ1-4	many	14	CASSGQGWGEKLFF	TGTGCCAGCAGCGGACAGGGGTGGGGTGAAAAACTGTTTTTT
NA	TRBV6-1	TRBJ1-2	NA	15	CASSELSFTGYGYTF	TGTGCCAGCAGTGAATTGAGTTTTACAGGCTATGGCTACACCTTC
NA	TRBV7-2	TRBJ2-3	many	12	CASRPQSDTQYF	TGTGCCAGCAGGCCCCAGTCAGATACGCAGTATTTT
NA	TRBV7-3	TRBJ2-1	NA	15	CASSPGHKVVNEQFF	TGTGCCAGCAGCCCCGGACATAAGGTGGTCAATGAGCAGTTCTTC
TRBD2	TRBV3-1	TRBJ2-5	few	17	CASSPDSGTSGEETQYF	TGTGCCAGCAGCCCCGATTCAGGGACTAGCGGCGAAGAGACCCAGTACTTC
NA	TRBV28	TRBJ2-3	NA	17	CASSLLQQGTHTDTQYF	TGTGCCAGCAGTTTATTGCAACAGGGAACCCATACAGATACGCAGTATTTT
TRBD1	TRBV24-1	TRBJ1-2	NA	16	CATSPRDRPGGYGYTF	TGTGCCACCAGCCCCCGGGACAGGCCCGGTGGGTATGGCTACACCTTC
NA	TRBV5-1	TRBJ2-5	NA	13	CASSNLREETQYF	TGCGCCAGCAGCAACCTAAGAGAAGAGACCCAGTACTTC
NA	TRBV15	TRBJ2-5	many	13	CATSRGQQETQYF	TGTGCCACCAGCAGAGGACAGCAAGAGACCCAGTACTTC
TRBD2	TRBV5-1	TRBJ2-2	few	17	CASSPGLAGDYTGELFF	TGCGCCAGCAGCCCGGGACTAGCGGGGGATTACACCGGGGAGCTGTTTTTT
NA	TRBV11-2	TRBJ1-5	NA	13	CASSRSSFQPQHF	TGTGCCAGCAGTAGAAGCAGTTTTCAGCCCCAGCATTTT
TRBD1	TRBV28	TRBJ1-1	few	14	CASSLQGGRTEAFF	TGTGCCAGCAGTTTGCAGGGGGGTCGAACTGAAGCTTTCTTT
TRBD2	TRBV7-9	TRBJ2-2	many	15	CASSLTSVDTGELFF	TGTGCCAGCAGCCTCACTAGCGTCGACACCGGGGAGCTGTTTTTT